This is a list of T cell receptor beta chains from one sample in a study of shared clonotypes between healthy human individuals. Assay: immunoSEQ multiplex PCR; the TCRdb copy retains only in-frame clones and omits some. The data show about 480,000 clones, 60% to 85% seen once. Input material: PBMCs. The origin of the receptors is a woman in her forties in good health. Some clones in this sample may be carry-over from other donors' samples. Both conserved end residues are part of each CDR3. A D gene is named only where the DNA matches it firmly. Clone size is given for some rows only: seen once, a few or many times, or a class if the clone is expanded.

d_gene	abundance	j_gene	v_gene	CDR3aa	CDR3nt
TRBD2	NA	TRBJ2-3	TRBV30	CAWSTPGGTDTQYF	TGTGCCTGGAGTACCCCGGGGGGGACAGATACGCAGTATTTT
NA	once	TRBJ2-3	TRBV7-6	CASSLGGPSTDTQYF	TGTGCCAGCAGCTTAGGCGGGCCCAGCACAGATACGCAGTATTTT
TRBD1	NA	TRBJ1-2	TRBV28	CASSSGQGGNGYTF	TGTGCCAGCAGTTCGGGACAGGGGGGTAATGGCTACACCTTC
TRBD2	NA	TRBJ2-5	TRBV5-4	CASVAGGLQETQYF	TGTGCCAGCGTAGCGGGAGGACTCCAAGAGACCCAGTACTTC
NA	NA	TRBJ1-2	TRBV9	CASSSNRNWDYGYTF	TGTGCCAGCAGCTCAAACCGCAACTGGGACTATGGCTACACCTTC
NA	NA	TRBJ2-7	TRBV11-2	CASSLGFGIEQYF	TGTGCCAGCAGCTTAGGATTTGGGATCGAGCAGTACTTC
NA	NA	TRBJ1-1	TRBV11-1	CASSLRGWTEAFF	TGTGCCAGCAGCTTAAGGGGGTGGACTGAAGCTTTCTTT
NA	NA	TRBJ2-5	TRBV28	CASSFSGVETQYF	TGTGCCAGCAGTTTTTCCGGGGTAGAGACCCAGTACTTC
TRBD2	NA	TRBJ2-3	TRBV27	CASSRLAGWTDTQYF	TGTGCCAGCAGTCGACTAGCGGGATGGACAGATACGCAGTATTTT
TRBD2	NA	TRBJ2-7	TRBV5-1	CASSPSPAGMYEQYF	TGCGCCAGCAGCCCCTCGCCAGCGGGGATGTACGAGCAGTACTTC
NA	NA	TRBJ2-7	TRBV30	CAWALRTASYEQYF	TGTGCCTGGGCCCTGAGAACAGCCTCCTACGAGCAGTACTTC
NA	NA	TRBJ1-1	TRBV5-4	CASSSTNTEAFF	TGTGCCAGCAGCTCAACGAACACTGAAGCTTTCTTT
TRBD2	NA	TRBJ2-2	TRBV7-3	CASSPGLEAGELFF	TGTGCCAGCAGCCCGGGACTAGAGGCCGGGGAGCTGTTTTTT
TRBD2	NA	TRBJ2-1	TRBV19	CASSDGLATYNEQFF	TGTGCCAGTAGTGACGGACTAGCGACCTACAATGAGCAGTTCTTC
TRBD2	NA	TRBJ2-1	TRBV6-1	CASSQWLAGSNEQFF	TGTGCCAGCAGCCAATGGCTAGCGGGATCCAATGAGCAGTTCTTC
NA	NA	TRBJ1-2	TRBV28	CASSLGGTRGYTF	TGTGCCAGCAGTCTCGGGGGGACGCGAGGCTACACCTTC
NA	few	TRBJ1-1	TRBV30	CAWKGGAGTEAFF	TGTGCCTGGAAGGGGGGCGCGGGCACTGAAGCTTTCTTT
NA	NA	TRBJ2-6	TRBV5-1	CASSFTGSSGANVLTF	TGCGCCAGCAGCTTCACAGGGAGCTCTGGGGCCAACGTCCTGACTTTC
TRBD1	NA	TRBJ2-6	TRBV7-9	CASSGTGFSGANVLTF	TGTGCCAGCAGCGGGACAGGGTTCTCTGGGGCCAACGTCCTGACTTTC
TRBD2	once	TRBJ2-7	TRBV4-2	CASSPMGLANSYEQYF	TGTGCCAGCAGCCCGATGGGACTAGCGAATTCCTACGAGCAGTACTTC
NA	NA	TRBJ2-6	TRBV7-9	CASSLAASGANVLTF	TGTGCCAGCAGCTTAGCAGCCTCTGGGGCCAACGTCCTGACTTTC
NA	NA	TRBJ2-7	TRBV29-1	CSVDSAGAVGEQYF	TGCAGCGTCGACTCAGCTGGGGCGGTTGGGGAGCAGTACTTC
NA	NA	TRBJ2-1	TRBV7-2	CASSVDTHQGNEQFF	TGTGCCAGCAGCGTGGACACCCACCAGGGCAATGAGCAGTTCTTC
NA	NA	TRBJ2-7	TRBV5-8	CASSPDRAYEQYF	TGTGCCAGCAGCCCGGACAGAGCCTACGAGCAGTACTTC
NA	NA	TRBJ2-5	TRBV7-2	CASSLAITEETQYF	TGTGCCAGCAGCTTAGCGATCACCGAAGAGACCCAGTACTTC
NA	NA	TRBJ1-1	TRBV28	CASSRPPGTGMNTEAFF	TGTGCCAGCAGCCGACCCCCAGGGACCGGAATGAACACTGAAGCTTTCTTT
NA	NA	TRBJ2-1	TRBV11-2	CASSSYYNEQFF	TGTGCCAGCAGCTCATATTACAATGAGCAGTTCTTC
NA	NA	TRBJ2-2	TRBV25-1	CASSDTGKNTGELFF	TGTGCCAGCAGTGATACAGGGAAGAACACCGGGGAGCTGTTTTTT
TRBD2	NA	TRBJ2-3	TRBV7-3	CASSLDRTSGTDTQYF	TGTGCCAGCAGCTTAGATAGGACTAGCGGAACAGATACGCAGTATTTT
NA	NA	TRBJ2-3	TRBV7-7	CASSLGLAGGDTQYF	TGTGCTAGCAGCTTAGGGTTAGCAGGAGGAGATACGCAGTATTTT
NA	few	TRBJ1-4	TRBV7-2	CASSLGGGPNEKLFF	TGTGCCAGCAGCTTAGGTGGAGGGCCAAATGAAAAACTGTTTTTT
NA	few	TRBJ1-5	TRBV28	CASSHSPQHF	TGTGCCAGCAGCCACTCGCCCCAGCATTTT
TRBD2	NA	TRBJ2-7	TRBV7-3	CASSSTSASYEQYF	TGTGCCAGCAGCTCGACTAGCGCCTCCTACGAGCAGTACTTC
NA	NA	TRBJ1-2	TRBV7-2	CASRELADYGYTF	TGTGCCAGCAGGGAGCTAGCTGACTATGGCTACACCTTC
TRBD1	NA	TRBJ1-3	TRBV6-5	CASRNNGQGHTIYF	TGTGCCAGCAGGAATAATGGACAGGGACACACCATATATTTT
NA	NA	TRBJ2-1	TRBV7-3	CASSLGRKTSYDEQFF	TGTGCCAGCAGCCTAGGACGGAAAACGTCCTATGATGAGCAGTTCTTC
TRBD2	NA	TRBJ2-7	TRBV5-1	CASSPILAGSYEQYF	TGCGCCAGCAGCCCAATACTAGCGGGAAGCTACGAGCAGTACTTC
TRBD1	NA	TRBJ2-3	TRBV2	CASSGDSGGTQYF	TGTGCCAGCAGTGGAGACTCAGGGGGTACGCAGTATTTT
TRBD2	NA	TRBJ2-2	TRBV5-1	CASSTTSGSPGGPGELFF	TGCGCCAGCAGCACAACTAGCGGGAGCCCAGGAGGGCCCGGGGAGCTGTTTTTT
TRBD1	NA	TRBJ2-7	TRBV5-1	CASSFGQGEQYF	TGCGCCAGCAGCTTCGGACAGGGCGAGCAGTACTTC